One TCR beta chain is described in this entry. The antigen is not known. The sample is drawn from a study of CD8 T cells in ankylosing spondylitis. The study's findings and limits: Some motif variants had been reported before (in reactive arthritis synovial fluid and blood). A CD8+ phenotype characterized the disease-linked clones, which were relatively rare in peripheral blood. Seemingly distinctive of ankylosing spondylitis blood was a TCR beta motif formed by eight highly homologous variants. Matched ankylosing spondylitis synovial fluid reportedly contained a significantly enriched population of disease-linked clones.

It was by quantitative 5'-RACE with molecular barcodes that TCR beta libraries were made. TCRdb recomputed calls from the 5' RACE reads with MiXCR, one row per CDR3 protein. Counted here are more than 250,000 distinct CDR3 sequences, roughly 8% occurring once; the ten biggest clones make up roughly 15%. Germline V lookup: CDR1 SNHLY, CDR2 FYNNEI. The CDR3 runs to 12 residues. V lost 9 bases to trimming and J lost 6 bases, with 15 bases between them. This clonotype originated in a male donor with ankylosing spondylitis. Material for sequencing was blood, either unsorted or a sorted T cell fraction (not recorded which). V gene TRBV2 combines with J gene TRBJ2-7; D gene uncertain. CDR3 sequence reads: CARARQSGEQYF. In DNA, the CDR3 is TGTGCCAGAGCCAGGCAGTCCGGCGAGCAGTACTTC.